This record covers a single TCR beta chain. The PCR was carried out with 60 Vbeta primers and 13 Jbeta primers. Profiling relied on immunoSEQ multiplex PCR, and the TCRdb table lists in-frame clones only, not all of them. The sample gives roughly 110,000 clones, 65% to 85% of which show up once; approximately 2.8% is in the top ten. Trimming stripped 0 bases from V and 2 bases from J, with 12 bases between. The CDR3 covers 15 residues. Per germline, CDR1 SGDLS and CDR2 YYNGEE. The data derive from a study of cytomegalovirus exposure and HLA in healthy donors. The sequenced sample was PBMCs. This chain connects TRBV9 to TRBJ2-7; D is unresolved. This TCR was recovered from a male donor in good health and CMV-seropositive. The CDR3 DNA reads TGTGCCAGCAGCGTAGGACACCGTGGAACCTACGAGCAGTACTTC. This codes for CASSVGHRGTYEQYF.